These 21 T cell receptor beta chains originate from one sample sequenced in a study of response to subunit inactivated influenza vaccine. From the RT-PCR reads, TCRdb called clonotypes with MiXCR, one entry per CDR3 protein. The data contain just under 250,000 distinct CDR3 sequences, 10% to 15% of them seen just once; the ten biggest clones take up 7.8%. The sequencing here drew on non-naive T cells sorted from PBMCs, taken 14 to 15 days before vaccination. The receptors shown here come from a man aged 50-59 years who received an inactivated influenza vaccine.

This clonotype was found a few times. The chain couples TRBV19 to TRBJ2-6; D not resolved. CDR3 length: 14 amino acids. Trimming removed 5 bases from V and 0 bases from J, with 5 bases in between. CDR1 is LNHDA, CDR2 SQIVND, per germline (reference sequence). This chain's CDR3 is CASSVRSGANVLTF. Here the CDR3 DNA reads TGTGCCAGTAGTGTCCGCTCTGGGGCCAACGTCCTGACTTTC.

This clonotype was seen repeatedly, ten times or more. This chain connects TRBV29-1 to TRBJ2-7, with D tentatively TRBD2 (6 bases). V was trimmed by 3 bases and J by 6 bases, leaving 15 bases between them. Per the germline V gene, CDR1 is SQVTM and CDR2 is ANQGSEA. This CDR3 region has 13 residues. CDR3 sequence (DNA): TGCAGCGTTGAGAGGGCTGAGGGAGGCGAGCAGTACTTC. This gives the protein CSVERAEGGEQYF.

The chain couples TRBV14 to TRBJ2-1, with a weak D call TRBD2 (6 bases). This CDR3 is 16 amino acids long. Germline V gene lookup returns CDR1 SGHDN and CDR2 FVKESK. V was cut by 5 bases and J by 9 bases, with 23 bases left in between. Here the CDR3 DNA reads TGTGCCAGCAGCTCACGACTAGAGTACTTTGGAGGTGAGCAGTTCTTC. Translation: CASSSRLEYFGGEQFF.

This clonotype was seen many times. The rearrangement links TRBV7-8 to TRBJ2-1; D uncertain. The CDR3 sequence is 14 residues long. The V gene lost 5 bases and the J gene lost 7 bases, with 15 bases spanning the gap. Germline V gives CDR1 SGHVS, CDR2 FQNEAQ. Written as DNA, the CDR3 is TGTGCCAGCAGCCCCGGCACAGTCTTTAATGAGCAGTTCTTC. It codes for CASSPGTVFNEQFF.

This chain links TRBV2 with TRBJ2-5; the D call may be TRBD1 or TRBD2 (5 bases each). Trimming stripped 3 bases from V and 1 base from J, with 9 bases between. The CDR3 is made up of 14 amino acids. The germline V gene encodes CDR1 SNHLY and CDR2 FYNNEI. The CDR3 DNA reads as TGTGCCAGCAGTGAGAACGGGGCCCAAGAGACCCAGTACTTC. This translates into CASSENGAQETQYF.

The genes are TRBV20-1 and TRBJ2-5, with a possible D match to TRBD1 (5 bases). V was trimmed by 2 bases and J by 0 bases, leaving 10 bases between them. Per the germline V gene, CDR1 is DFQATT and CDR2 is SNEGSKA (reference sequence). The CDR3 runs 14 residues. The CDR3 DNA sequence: TGCAGTGCTAGACTTCGACAGAACCAAGAGACCCAGTACTTC. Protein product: CSARLRQNQETQYF.

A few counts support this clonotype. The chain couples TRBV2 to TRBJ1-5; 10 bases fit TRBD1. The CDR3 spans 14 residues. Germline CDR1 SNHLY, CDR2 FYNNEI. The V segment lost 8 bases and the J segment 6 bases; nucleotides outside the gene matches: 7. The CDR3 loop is CASDRGLEGQPQHF. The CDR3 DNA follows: TGTGCCAGCGACAGGGGGCTTGAGGGTCAGCCCCAGCATTTT.

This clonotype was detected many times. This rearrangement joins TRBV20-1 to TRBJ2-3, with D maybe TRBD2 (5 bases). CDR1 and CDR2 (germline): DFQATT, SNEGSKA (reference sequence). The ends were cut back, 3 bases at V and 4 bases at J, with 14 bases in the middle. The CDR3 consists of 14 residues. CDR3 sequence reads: CSARKSGSADTQYF. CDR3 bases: TGCAGTGCTAGGAAGTCAGGTAGCGCAGATACGCAGTATTTT.

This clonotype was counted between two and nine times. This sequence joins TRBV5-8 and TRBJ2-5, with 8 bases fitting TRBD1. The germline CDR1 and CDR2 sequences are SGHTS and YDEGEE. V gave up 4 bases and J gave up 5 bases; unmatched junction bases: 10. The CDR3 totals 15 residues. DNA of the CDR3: TGTGCCAGCAGCCGTGGGGACAGGCCGAAGGAGACCCAGTACTTC. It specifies CASSRGDRPKETQYF.

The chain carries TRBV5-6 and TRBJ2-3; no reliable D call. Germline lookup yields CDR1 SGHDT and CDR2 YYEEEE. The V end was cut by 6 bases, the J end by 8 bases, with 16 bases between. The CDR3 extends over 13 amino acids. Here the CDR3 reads CASTLRPAGTQYF. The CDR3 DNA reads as TGTGCCAGCACCCTCCGGCCCGCCGGTACGCAGTATTTT.

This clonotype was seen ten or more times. This CDR3 reads CASSFSVTQYF. Written as DNA, the CDR3 is TGTGCCAGCAGTTTTTCAGTGACCCAGTACTTC. The chain combines TRBV12-3 or TRBV12-4 with TRBJ2-5, with D uncertain. This CDR3 comprises 11 residues. V lost 3 bases and J 7 bases, leaving 6 bases between the germline ends.

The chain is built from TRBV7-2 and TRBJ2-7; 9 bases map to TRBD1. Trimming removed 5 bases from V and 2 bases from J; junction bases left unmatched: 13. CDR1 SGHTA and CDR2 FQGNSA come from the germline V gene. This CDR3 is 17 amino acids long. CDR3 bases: TGTGCCAGCAGCCGATCAACAGGGGGCGCATTTCCCTACGAGCAGTACTTC. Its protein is CASSRSTGGAFPYEQYF.

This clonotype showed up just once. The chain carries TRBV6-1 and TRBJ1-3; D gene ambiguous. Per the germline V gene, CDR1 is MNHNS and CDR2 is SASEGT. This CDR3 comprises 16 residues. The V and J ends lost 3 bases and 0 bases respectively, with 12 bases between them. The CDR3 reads CASSEWQANSGNTIYF. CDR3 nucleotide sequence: TGTGCCAGCAGTGAGTGGCAGGCGAACTCTGGAAACACCATATATTTT.

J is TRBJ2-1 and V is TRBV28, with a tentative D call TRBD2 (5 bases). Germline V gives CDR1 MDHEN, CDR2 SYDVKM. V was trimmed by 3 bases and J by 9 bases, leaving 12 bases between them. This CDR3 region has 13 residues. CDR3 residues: CASSFGEWGEQFF. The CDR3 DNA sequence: TGTGCCAGCAGTTTCGGGGAATGGGGTGAGCAGTTCTTC.

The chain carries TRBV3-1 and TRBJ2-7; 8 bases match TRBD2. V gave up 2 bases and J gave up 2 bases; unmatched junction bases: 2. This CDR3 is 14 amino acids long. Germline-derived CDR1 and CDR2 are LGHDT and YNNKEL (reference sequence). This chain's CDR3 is CASSQRGGPYEQYF. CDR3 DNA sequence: TGTGCCAGCAGCCAACGGGGGGGCCCCTACGAGCAGTACTTC.

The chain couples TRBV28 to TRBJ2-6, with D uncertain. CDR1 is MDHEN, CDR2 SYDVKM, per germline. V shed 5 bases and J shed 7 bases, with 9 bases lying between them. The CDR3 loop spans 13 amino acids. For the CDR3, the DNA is TGTGCCAGCAGTGTCTTGGCAGCCAACGTCCTGACTTTC. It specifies CASSVLAANVLTF.

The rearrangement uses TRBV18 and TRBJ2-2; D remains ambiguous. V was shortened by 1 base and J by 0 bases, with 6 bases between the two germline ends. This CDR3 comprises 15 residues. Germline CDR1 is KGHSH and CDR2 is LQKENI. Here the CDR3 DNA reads TGTGCCAGCTCACCACAACAGACGAACACCGGGGAGCTGTTTTTT. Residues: CASSPQQTNTGELFF.

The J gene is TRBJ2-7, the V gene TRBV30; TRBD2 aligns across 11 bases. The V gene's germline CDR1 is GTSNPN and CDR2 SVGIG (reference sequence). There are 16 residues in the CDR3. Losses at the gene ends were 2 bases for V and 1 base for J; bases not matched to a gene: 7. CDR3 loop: CAWSLLAGGNSYEQYF. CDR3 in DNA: TGTGCCTGGAGTCTCCTAGCGGGAGGTAATTCCTACGAGCAGTACTTC.

The CDR3 loop is CASSELALDGSYEQYF. The CDR3 DNA follows: TGTGCCAGCAGTGAATTGGCCCTGGACGGGTCCTACGAGCAGTACTTC. The chain employs TRBV25-1 and TRBJ2-7; D is uncertain. The CDR3 has 16 residues. Germline loops: CDR1 MGHDK, CDR2 SYGVNS. V was pared by 1 base and J by 1 base, with 14 bases between.

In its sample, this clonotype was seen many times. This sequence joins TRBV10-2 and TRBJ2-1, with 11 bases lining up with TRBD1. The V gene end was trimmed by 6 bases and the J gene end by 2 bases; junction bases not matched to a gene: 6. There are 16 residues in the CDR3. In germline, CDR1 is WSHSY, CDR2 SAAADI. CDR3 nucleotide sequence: TGCGCCAGCAGCAGAGGACAGGGGGCCCCCTACAATGAGCAGTTCTTC. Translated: CASSRGQGAPYNEQFF.

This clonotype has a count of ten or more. The CDR3 spells CASSQGSWLRDHTEAFF. In nucleotides, the CDR3 is TGCGCCAGCAGCCAAGGTTCATGGCTAAGGGATCACACTGAAGCTTTCTTT. This chain joins TRBV4-1 and TRBJ1-1; D uncertain. This CDR3 comprises 17 residues. Germline V CDR1 and CDR2: MGHRA, YSYEKL. V was cut by 1 base and J by 3 bases, with 18 bases left in between.